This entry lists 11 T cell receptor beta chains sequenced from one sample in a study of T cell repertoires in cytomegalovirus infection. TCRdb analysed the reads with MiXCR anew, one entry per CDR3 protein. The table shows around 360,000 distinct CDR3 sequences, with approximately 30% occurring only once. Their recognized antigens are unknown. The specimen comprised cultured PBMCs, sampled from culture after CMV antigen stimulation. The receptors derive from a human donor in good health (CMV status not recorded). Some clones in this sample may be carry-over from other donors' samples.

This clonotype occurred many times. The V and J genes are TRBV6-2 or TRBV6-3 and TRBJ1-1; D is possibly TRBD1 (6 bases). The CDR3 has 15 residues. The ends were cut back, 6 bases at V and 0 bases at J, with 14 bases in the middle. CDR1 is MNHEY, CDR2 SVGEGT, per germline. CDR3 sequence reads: CASSGEGGVNTEAFF. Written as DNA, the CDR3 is TGTGCCAGCAGCGGAGAAGGGGGTGTGAACACTGAAGCTTTCTTT.

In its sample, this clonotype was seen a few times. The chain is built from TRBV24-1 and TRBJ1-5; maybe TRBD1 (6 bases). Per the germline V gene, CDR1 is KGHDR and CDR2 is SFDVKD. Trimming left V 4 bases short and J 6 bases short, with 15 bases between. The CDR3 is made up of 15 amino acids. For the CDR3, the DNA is TGTGCCACCAGTGACTCTACAGGGTCCCGTCAGCCCCAGCATTTT. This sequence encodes CATSDSTGSRQPQHF.

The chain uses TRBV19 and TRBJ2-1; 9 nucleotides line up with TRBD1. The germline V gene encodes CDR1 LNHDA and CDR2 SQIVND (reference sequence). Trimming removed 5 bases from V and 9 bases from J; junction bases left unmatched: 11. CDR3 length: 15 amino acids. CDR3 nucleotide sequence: TGTGCCAGTAGTCGAGGAGAGACAGGGGGAGGTGAGCAGTTCTTC. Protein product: CASSRGETGGGEQFF.

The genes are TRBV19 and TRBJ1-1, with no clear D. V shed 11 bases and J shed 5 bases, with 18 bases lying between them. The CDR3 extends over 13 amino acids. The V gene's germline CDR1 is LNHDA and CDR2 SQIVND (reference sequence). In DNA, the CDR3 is TGTGCCGCCCAGGAGACGGGCGCAACTGAAGCTTTCTTT. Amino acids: CAAQETGATEAFF.

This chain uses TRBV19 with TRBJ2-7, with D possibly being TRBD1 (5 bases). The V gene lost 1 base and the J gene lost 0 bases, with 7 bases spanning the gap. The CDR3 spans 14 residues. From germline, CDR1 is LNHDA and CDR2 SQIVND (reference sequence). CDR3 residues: CASSIGTHSYEQYF. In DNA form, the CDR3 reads TGTGCCAGTAGTATAGGGACACACTCCTACGAGCAGTACTTC.

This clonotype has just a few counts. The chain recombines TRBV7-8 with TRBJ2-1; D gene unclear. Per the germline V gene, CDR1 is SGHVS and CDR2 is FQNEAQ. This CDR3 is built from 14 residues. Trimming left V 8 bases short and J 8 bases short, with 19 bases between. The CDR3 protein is CASLRAPKGDEQFF. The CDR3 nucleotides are TGTGCCAGCCTTAGGGCCCCAAAGGGCGATGAGCAGTTCTTC.

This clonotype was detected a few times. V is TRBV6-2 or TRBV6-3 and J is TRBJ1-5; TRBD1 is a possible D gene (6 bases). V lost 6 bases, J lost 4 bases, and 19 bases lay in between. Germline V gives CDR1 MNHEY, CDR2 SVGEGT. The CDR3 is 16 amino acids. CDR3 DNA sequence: TGTGCCAGCAGGGAGCACGGGGGGCAGGGGAATCAGCCCCAGCATTTT. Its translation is CASREHGGQGNQPQHF.

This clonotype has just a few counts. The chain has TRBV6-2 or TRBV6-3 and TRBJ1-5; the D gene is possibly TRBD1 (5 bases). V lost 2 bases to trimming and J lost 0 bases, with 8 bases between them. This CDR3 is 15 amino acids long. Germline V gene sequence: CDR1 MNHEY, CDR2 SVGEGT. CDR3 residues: CASSYVRGSNQPQHF. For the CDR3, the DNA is TGTGCCAGCAGTTACGTAAGGGGTAGCAATCAGCCCCAGCATTTT.

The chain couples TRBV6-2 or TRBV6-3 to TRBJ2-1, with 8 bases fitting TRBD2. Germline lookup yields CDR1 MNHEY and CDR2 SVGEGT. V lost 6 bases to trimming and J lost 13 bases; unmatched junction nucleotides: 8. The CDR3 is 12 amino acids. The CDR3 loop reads CASRQGLVLQFF. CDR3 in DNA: TGTGCCAGCAGACAGGGACTAGTCCTTCAGTTCTTC.

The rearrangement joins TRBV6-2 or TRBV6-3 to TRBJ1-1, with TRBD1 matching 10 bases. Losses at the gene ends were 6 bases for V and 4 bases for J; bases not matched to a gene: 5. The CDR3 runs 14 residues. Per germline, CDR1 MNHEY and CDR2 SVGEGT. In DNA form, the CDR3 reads TGTGCCAGCAGAAAGGGACAGGGGATCACTGAAGCTTTCTTT. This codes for CASRKGQGITEAFF.

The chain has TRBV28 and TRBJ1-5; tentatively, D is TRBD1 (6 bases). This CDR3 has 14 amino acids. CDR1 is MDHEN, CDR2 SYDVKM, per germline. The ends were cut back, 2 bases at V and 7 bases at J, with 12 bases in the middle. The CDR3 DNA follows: TGTGCCAGCAGTTTAAGTGGAAGGGGGCAGCCCCAGCATTTT. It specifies CASSLSGRGQPQHF.